What follows are 31 T cell receptor beta chains derived from one specimen sequenced in a study of PD-L1 blockade in urothelial cancer. Time point defined: peripheral blood 6 weeks after treatment start. Only in-frame clones appear in the TCRdb table, and some are missing; sequencing was by immunoSEQ multiplex PCR. The profile shows about 91,000 clones, less than 85% of them singletons. The material sequenced was PBMCs, taken around atezolizumab (anti-PD-L1) treatment. These TCRs come from a man in his 70s with urothelial cancer.

V usage is TRBV2 and J usage is TRBJ2-3; possibly TRBD1 for D (6 bases). Germline values: CDR1 SNHLY, CDR2 FYNNEI. The CDR3 is made up of 16 amino acids. The ends were cut back, 6 bases at V and 7 bases at J, with 23 bases in the middle. CDR3 region: CASRADRTNPINTQYF. CDR3 nucleotide sequence: TGTGCCAGCAGGGCTGACAGGACCAATCCGATCAATACGCAGTATTTT.

The V and J genes are TRBV15 and TRBJ2-1, with D possibly matching TRBD1 (5 bases). The CDR3 covers 14 residues. V shed 0 bases and J shed 7 bases, with 10 bases lying between them. Germline V gene sequence: CDR1 LNHNV, CDR2 YYDKDF (reference sequence). The CDR3 here is CATSRDFQGNEQFF. The CDR3 DNA reads TGTGCCACCAGCAGAGATTTTCAGGGTAATGAGCAGTTCTTC.

V gene TRBV9 combines with J gene TRBJ2-1; TRBD1 aligns across 7 bases. CDR1 and CDR2 from the germline V gene are SGDLS and YYNGEE. The CDR3 sequence is 15 residues long. J gave up 4 bases and V 0 bases, and 4 bases lay outside the gene matches. The CDR3 here is CASSVEQGSYNEQFF. In nucleotides, the CDR3 is TGTGCCAGCAGCGTAGAACAGGGGTCGTACAATGAGCAGTTCTTC. Based on the CDR3 plus reference TRBV9 and TRBJ2-1, the full variable domain is DSGVTQTPKHLITATGQRVTLRCSPRSGDLSVYWYQQSLDQGLQFLIQYYNGEERAKGNILERFSAQQFPDLHSELNLSSLELGDSALYFCASSVEQGSYNEQFFGPGTRLTVL.

The chain is built from TRBV6-5 and TRBJ1-2; TRBD1 agrees at 9 bases. Per germline, CDR1 MNHEY and CDR2 SVGAGI. With 0 bases clipped from V and 2 bases from J, the junction kept 4 bases outside the gene matches. The length of the CDR3 is 16 residues. CDR3 sequence reads: CASSYSKTGGNYGYTF. CDR3 sequence (DNA): TGTGCCAGCAGTTACTCGAAGACAGGGGGAAACTATGGCTACACCTTC.

The V call is TRBV5-1, the J call TRBJ2-6; D is possibly TRBD2 (5 bases). The CDR3 length is 16 residues. Trimming took off 2 bases at V and 3 bases at J, with 12 bases between the two ends. In germline, CDR1 is SGHRS, CDR2 YFSETQ. CDR3 residues: CASSFRGLGGANVLTF. The CDR3 coding sequence is TGCGCCAGCAGCTTCCGGGGTTTGGGTGGGGCCAACGTCCTGACTTTC. The full variable domain, with the rest looked up from reference TRBV5-1 and TRBJ2-6, is KAGVTQTPRYLIKTRGQQVTLSCSPISGHRSVSWYQQTPGQGLQFLFEYFSETQRNKGNFPGRFSGRQFSNSRSEMNVSTLELGDSALYLCASSFRGLGGANVLTFGAGSRLTVL.

The V call is TRBV7-9, the J call TRBJ1-1; 11 bases agree with TRBD1. The trim removed 4 bases at V and 1 base at J, leaving 8 bases unmatched. The CDR3 loop spans 17 amino acids. The V gene's germline CDR1 is SEHNR and CDR2 FQNEAQ (reference sequence). This CDR3 is CASSSRDRGAKNTEAFF. For the CDR3, the DNA is TGTGCCAGCAGCTCCCGGGACAGGGGGGCGAAGAACACTGAAGCTTTCTTT.

This clone was found once. The J gene is TRBJ2-5, the V gene TRBV7-9; 12 bases are shared with TRBD1. V lost 7 bases, J lost 5 bases, and 8 bases stayed unmatched. This CDR3 contains 15 residues. Germline CDR1 SEHNR, CDR2 FQNEAQ (reference sequence). The CDR3 is CASIPGQGARETQYF. CDR3 nucleotide sequence: TGTGCCAGCATCCCGGGACAGGGGGCGCGGGAGACCCAGTACTTC.

V usage is TRBV11-2 and J usage is TRBJ2-2, with D hard to call. V gave up 3 bases and J gave up 3 bases, with 5 bases separating them. The length of the CDR3 is 13 residues. Germline V gene sequence: CDR1 SGHAT, CDR2 FQNNGV. The CDR3, as DNA: TGTGCCAGCAGCTTCGGGTACACCGGGGAGCTGTTTTTT. It encodes CASSFGYTGELFF. Filled out from reference TRBV11-2 and TRBJ2-2, the complete variable domain reads EAGVAQSPRYKIIEKRQSVAFWCNPISGHATLYWYQQILGQGPKLLIQFQNNGVVDDSQLPKDRFSAERLKGVDSTLKIQPAKLEDSAVYLCASSFGYTGELFFGEGSRLTVL.

This clone is a singleton in its sample. The CDR3 region is CATSSGPHGETEAFF. DNA of the CDR3: TGTGCCACCAGCAGCGGGCCCCACGGGGAAACTGAAGCTTTCTTT. The chain combines TRBV15 with TRBJ1-1; no definite D call. V was pared by 3 bases and J by 5 bases, with 16 bases between. The length of the CDR3 is 15 residues. Germline V gene data show CDR1 as LNHNV and CDR2 as YYDKDF (reference sequence).

V is TRBV2 and J is TRBJ1-4, with 8 bases identical to TRBD1. The CDR3 loop spans 15 amino acids. Germline V gene sequence: CDR1 SNHLY, CDR2 FYNNEI. V lost 5 bases and J lost 2; bases outside the gene matches: 4. CDR3 sequence (DNA): TGTGCCAGCAGTTACCAGGGGGCCACTAATGAAAAACTGTTTTTT. This translates into CASSYQGATNEKLFF.

This rearrangement joins TRBV6-1 to TRBJ2-3, with a weak D call TRBD1 (6 bases). This CDR3 has 13 amino acids. Germline-derived CDR1 and CDR2 are MNHNS and SASEGT. Trimming took 9 bases from V and 1 from J, leaving 11 bases between them. DNA of the CDR3: TGTGCCAGTAAGGCAGGGGGCACAGATACGCAGTATTTT. Its translation is CASKAGGTDTQYF.

The gene calls are TRBV4-3 and TRBJ2-4, with 7 bases lining up with TRBD1. This CDR3 is built from 15 residues. The V segment lost 4 bases and the J segment 8 bases; nucleotides outside the gene matches: 11. Germline CDR1 is LGHNA and CDR2 is YSLEER. CDR3 sequence reads: CASSLNSLGTDIQYF. The CDR3 region has the DNA TGCGCCAGCAGCCTCAATTCCCTAGGGACAGACATTCAGTACTTC.

The V and J genes are TRBV27 and TRBJ2-5; 13 positions agree with TRBD2. Germline assignment: CDR1 MNHEY and CDR2 SMNVEV (reference sequence). There are 15 residues in the CDR3. Germline trimming cut 2 bases from V and 5 bases from J; bases unmatched to any gene: 2. In nucleotides, the CDR3 is TGTGCCAGCAGTTTAACTAGCGGGGGGGTGGAGACCCAGTACTTC. Translated, it gives CASSLTSGGVETQYF.

The chain joins TRBV10-3 to TRBJ2-5; possibly TRBD1 for D (5 bases). This CDR3 has 12 residues. Germline CDR1 and CDR2: ENHRY and SYGVKD. The V end lost 6 bases, the J end lost 5 bases, and 10 bases lay between the germline ends. CDR3 residues: CAIRDTQETQYF. The CDR3 nucleotides are TGTGCCATCAGGGACACCCAGGAGACCCAGTACTTC.

V usage is TRBV5-4 and J usage is TRBJ1-4, with 9 bases aligning to TRBD1. This CDR3 has 14 amino acids. Trimming cost V 6 bases and J 8 bases; bases outside gene matches: 8. Per the germline V gene, CDR1 is SGHNT and CDR2 is YYREEE (reference sequence). The CDR3: CASTRGQGDEKLFF. The CDR3 DNA follows: TGTGCCAGCACGCGGGGACAGGGCGACGAAAAACTGTTTTTT. The complete variable domain, with remaining parts taken from reference TRBV5-4 and TRBJ1-4, reads ETGVTQSPTHLIKTRGQQVTLRCSSQSGHNTVSWYQQALGQGPQFIFQYYREEENGRGNFPPRFSGLQFPNYSSELNVNALELDDSALYLCASTRGQGDEKLFFGSGTQLSVL.

The chain has TRBV9 and TRBJ2-7, with TRBD2 as a possible D gene (7 bases). This CDR3 comprises 15 residues. The V end was cut by 0 bases, the J end by 11 bases, with 21 bases between. Germline assignment: CDR1 SGDLS and CDR2 YYNGEE. The CDR3 nucleotides are TGTGCCAGCAGCGTAGAGGGGGGGGGATGGTGGCCGGAGTACTTC. Translated, it gives CASSVEGGGWWPEYF.

The gene calls are TRBV7-2 and TRBJ2-1, with 9 bases identical to TRBD1. V dropped 1 base and J dropped 7; count of bases not matched to a gene: 8. The CDR3 length is 16 residues. Germline CDR1 reads SGHTA; CDR2 reads FQGNSA. CDR3 bases: TGTGCCAGCAGCTTAGTTGGGACAGGGCCCCTAAATGAGCAGTTCTTC. Translated: CASSLVGTGPLNEQFF.

V is TRBV19 and J is TRBJ2-3; no clear D gene. The CDR3 has 14 residues. The V and J ends lost 3 bases and 1 base respectively, with 8 bases between them. Germline V CDR1 and CDR2: LNHDA, SQIVND (reference sequence). The CDR3 sequence is CASSINQGTDTQYF. CDR3 nucleotides: TGTGCCAGTAGTATTAACCAGGGCACAGATACGCAGTATTTT.

The chain joins TRBV10-3 to TRBJ1-5; 9 nucleotides align to TRBD1. Trimming at V came to 0 bases and at J to 7 bases, leaving 4 bases not matched to a gene. The CDR3 covers 15 residues. The germline CDR1 and CDR2 sequences are ENHRY and SYGVKD. The CDR3 loop reads CAISESGQGGQPQHF. The CDR3, as DNA: TGTGCCATCAGTGAGTCGGGACAGGGAGGGCAGCCCCAGCATTTT.

This rearrangement joins TRBV10-3 to TRBJ1-6; TRBD1 is a possible D gene (6 bases). This CDR3 has 14 residues. Between the trimmed V and J ends, which lost 7 bases and 12 bases, there was a span of 19 bases. Germline CDR1 reads ENHRY; CDR2 reads SYGVKD. CDR3 loop: CAIKGDREGLPLHF. The CDR3, as DNA: TGTGCCATCAAGGGGGATCGGGAGGGATTACCCCTCCACTTT.

This clone came up once. The chain carries TRBV27 and TRBJ1-2, with 11 positions matching TRBD1. Trimming at V came to 4 bases and at J to 5 bases, leaving 6 bases not matched to a gene. Germline V CDR1 and CDR2: MNHEY, SMNVEV (reference sequence). The CDR3 extends over 15 amino acids. The CDR3 bases are TGTGCCAGCAGTTCTGGGACAGGGGGACGGTATGGCTACACCTTC. This gives the protein CASSSGTGGRYGYTF.

This chain uses TRBV6-1 with TRBJ2-2; 11 bases align to TRBD2. V gave up 0 bases and J gave up 3 bases; unmatched junction bases: 0. The CDR3 has 16 amino acids. Germline CDR1 is MNHNS and CDR2 is SASEGT. The CDR3 region is CASSEASGGDTGELFF. DNA for the CDR3: TGTGCCAGCAGTGAAGCTAGCGGGGGGGACACCGGGGAGCTGTTTTTT.

The chain employs TRBV19 and TRBJ1-5; maybe TRBD1 (5 bases). The CDR3 has 13 residues. The V and J ends lost 3 bases and 7 bases respectively, with 10 bases between them. The germline V gene encodes CDR1 LNHDA and CDR2 SQIVND (reference sequence). CDR3 sequence: CASSIGGEQPQHF. The CDR3 DNA is TGTGCCAGTAGTATTGGGGGGGAGCAGCCCCAGCATTTT.

V usage is TRBV5-8 and J usage is TRBJ1-5; D is ambiguous. Germline CDR1 SGHTS, CDR2 YDEGEE. This CDR3 region has 11 residues. Between the trimmed V and J ends, which lost 1 base and 6 bases, there was a span of 2 bases. The CDR3 protein is CASSLLQPQHF. The CDR3 nucleotides are TGTGCCAGCAGCTTGCTTCAGCCCCAGCATTTT.

The chain uses TRBV12-5 and TRBJ1-4, with 8 bases fitting TRBD1. V was clipped by 6 bases and J by 4 bases; unmatched bases: 1. CDR3 length: 13 amino acids. Germline V CDR1 and CDR2: LGHNT, FRNRAP. The CDR3 loop reads CASGTGDNEKLFF. For the CDR3, the DNA is TGTGCTAGTGGGACAGGGGATAATGAAAAACTGTTTTTT.

The chain uses TRBV12-5 and TRBJ2-7; D might be TRBD2 (7 bases). Trimming removed 0 bases from V and 2 bases from J, with 14 bases in between. Germline lookup yields CDR1 LGHNT and CDR2 FRNRAP. The length of the CDR3 is 16 residues. CDR3 nucleotide sequence: TGTGCTAGTGGTTTGGTACTCGGGGGGCCGACCTACGAGCAGTACTTC. Protein: CASGLVLGGPTYEQYF.

Written as DNA, the CDR3 is TGTGCCAGCAGCACGGGACTAGCGGGAGATTATGGCACAGATACGCAGTATTTT. This gives the protein CASSTGLAGDYGTDTQYF. The rearrangement links TRBV28 to TRBJ2-3; 14 bases are shared with TRBD2. Unmatched junction bases numbered 9, after V lost 6 bases and J lost 1 base. This CDR3 spans 18 amino acids. CDR1 MDHEN and CDR2 SYDVKM come from the germline V gene.

This chain connects TRBV6-5 to TRBJ2-6, with D uncertain. V gave up 8 bases and J gave up 4 bases, with 12 bases separating them. The CDR3 is 14 residues long. The germline V gene has CDR1 MNHEY and CDR2 SVGAGI. In DNA form, the CDR3 reads TGTGCCAGCGTAGGTGTCGGGGGGGCCAACGTCCTGACTTTC. It codes for CASVGVGGANVLTF.

The V call is TRBV27, the J call TRBJ1-6; maybe TRBD1 (6 bases). CDR1 and CDR2 from the germline V gene are MNHEY and SMNVEV (reference sequence). The CDR3 contains 15 residues. V was cut by 8 bases and J by 9 bases, with 20 bases left in between. The CDR3 coding sequence is TGTGCCAGCCGACAACAGGGAAGTAGGATTTCACCCCTCCACTTT. Translation: CASRQQGSRISPLHF.

The chain recombines TRBV5-4 with TRBJ2-2; TRBD2 matches at 11 bases. Germline values: CDR1 SGHNT, CDR2 YYREEE (reference sequence). This CDR3 contains 15 residues. J lost 6 bases, V lost 1 base, and 2 bases had no gene match. The CDR3 loop is CASSLPLAGAGELFF. The DNA of the CDR3 is TGTGCCAGCAGCTTGCCACTAGCGGGGGCCGGGGAGCTGTTTTTT.

The genes are TRBV6-1 and TRBJ2-3; 15 nucleotides align to TRBD2. Trimming removed 3 bases from V and 5 bases from J; junction bases left unmatched: 9. This CDR3 comprises 18 residues. Germline-derived CDR1 and CDR2 are MNHNS and SASEGT. CDR3 DNA sequence: TGTGCCAGCAGTGATGGGACTAGCGGGGGGCCGGTTGTAGATACGCAGTATTTT. Amino acid sequence: CASSDGTSGGPVVDTQYF.